Shown below are 18 T cell receptor beta chains from a single sample sequenced in a study of T cell responses to AZD1222 COVID-19 vaccine. TCRdb's table, derived via immunoSEQ multiplex PCR, lists solely in-frame clones and lacks some. The data contain about 170,000 clones, around 85% of them singletons. The sample in question was peripheral blood, obtained 28 days after the second AZD1222 dose. Receptors originate from an adult who received the AZD1222 COVID-19 vaccine.

The V and J genes are TRBV29-1 and TRBJ1-2, with 7 bases fitting TRBD1. This CDR3 contains 15 residues. The trim removed 3 bases at V and 7 bases at J, leaving 14 bases unmatched. The germline CDR1 and CDR2 sequences are SQVTM and ANQGSEA. The CDR3 sequence: CSVDPTGLSARGYTF. The CDR3 DNA is TGCAGCGTTGACCCGACAGGGCTTAGTGCTCGTGGCTACACCTTC.

The chain links TRBV7-9 to TRBJ2-7; 9 bases match TRBD2. With V trimmed by 1 base and J by 7 bases, 8 bases remained unmatched. The germline V gene has CDR1 SEHNR and CDR2 FQNEAQ (reference sequence). The CDR3 consists of 15 residues. CDR3: CASSLGTSVVGEQYF. The CDR3 coding sequence is TGTGCCAGCAGCTTAGGGACTAGCGTCGTCGGGGAGCAGTACTTC.

This clone was seen more than once but under ten times. The gene calls are TRBV2 and TRBJ1-2; the match to TRBD1 covers 11 bases. V was clipped by 7 bases and J by 0 bases; unmatched bases: 4. The germline V gene has CDR1 SNHLY and CDR2 FYNNEI. This CDR3 contains 15 residues. For the CDR3, the DNA is TGTGCCAGCAAGAGGGACAGGGGGACTAACTATGGCTACACCTTC. Amino acids: CASKRDRGTNYGYTF. Full variable domain (outside the CDR3, taken from reference TRBV2 and TRBJ1-2): EPEVTQTPSHQVTQMGQEVILRCVPISNHLYFYWYRQILGQKVEFLVSFYNNEISEKSEIFDDQFSVERPDGSNFTLKIRSTKLEDSAMYFCASKRDRGTNYGYTFGSGTRLTVV.

This clone has just a few counts. V gene TRBV19 combines with J gene TRBJ1-5; no firm D call. Germline assignment: CDR1 LNHDA and CDR2 SQIVND (reference sequence). V lost 5 bases to trimming and J lost 6 bases, with 11 bases between them. This CDR3 contains 13 residues. The CDR3: CASSLTPGQPQHF. CDR3 DNA sequence: TGTGCCAGTAGTCTCACCCCGGGTCAGCCCCAGCATTTT.

The J gene is TRBJ2-2, the V gene TRBV4-1; D is undetermined. The CDR3 loop spans 13 amino acids. V dropped 4 bases and J dropped 4 bases, with 7 bases sitting between them. Germline-derived CDR1 and CDR2 are MGHRA and YSYEKL. CDR3 sequence (DNA): TGCGCCAGCAGCCGAATAGGCACCGGGGAGCTGTTTTTT. Translated: CASSRIGTGELFF.

The chain has TRBV7-7 and TRBJ2-2; TRBD1 matches 9 bases. The junction had 7 bases not matched to a gene; V was cut back by 6 bases and J by 5 bases. Germline V gives CDR1 SSHAT, CDR2 FNYEAQ (reference sequence). The CDR3 covers 15 residues. This chain's CDR3 is CASRPDRGRTGELFF. In nucleotides, the CDR3 is TGTGCCAGCAGGCCTGACAGGGGGAGGACCGGGGAGCTGTTTTTT.

The rearrangement joins TRBV19 to TRBJ2-1, with D possibly TRBD1 on 6 matching bases. Per the germline V gene, CDR1 is LNHDA and CDR2 is SQIVND (reference sequence). This CDR3 has 15 amino acids. V was pared by 1 base and J by 7 bases, with 14 bases between. The CDR3 spells CASSIGWTAGNEQFF. In DNA form, the CDR3 reads TGTGCCAGTAGTATAGGGTGGACAGCTGGGAATGAGCAGTTCTTC.

The chain uses TRBV4-3 and TRBJ2-2; no definite D call. CDR1 is LGHNA and CDR2 is YSLEER in the germline V gene. The CDR3 extends over 16 amino acids. Trimming left V 3 bases short and J 6 bases short, with 17 bases between. CDR3 nucleotide sequence: TGCGCCAGCAGCCAGCGGTTTCAAGGTTCTCCCGGGGAGCTGTTTTTT. Translating it yields CASSQRFQGSPGELFF.

This clone was counted only a few times. The V gene is TRBV6-2 or TRBV6-3, the J gene TRBJ1-1; D call uncertain. V was pared by 4 bases and J by 1 base, with 13 bases between. The V gene's germline CDR1 is MNHEY and CDR2 SVGEGT. This CDR3 has 15 residues. DNA for the CDR3: TGTGCCAGCAGTTTTGTAGGCAGCCCGAACACTGAAGCTTTCTTT. It encodes CASSFVGSPNTEAFF.

This clone has just a few counts. The J gene is TRBJ1-1, the V gene TRBV3-1 (or the pseudogene TRBV3-2); D is unresolved. CDR1 is LGHDT, CDR2 YNNKEL, per germline (reference sequence). The CDR3 totals 14 residues. The V gene lost 3 bases and the J gene lost 11 bases, with 19 bases spanning the gap. Here the CDR3 reads CASSQAQSAVEAFF. The CDR3 coding sequence is TGTGCCAGCAGCCAGGCCCAGTCCGCAGTAGAGGCTTTCTTT.

CDR3 bases: TGCGCCAGCAGCTTGGGGGCCACAGCTTACAATGAGCAGTTCTTC. It specifies CASSLGATAYNEQFF. V usage is TRBV5-1 and J usage is TRBJ2-1; D is uncertain. The CDR3 is made up of 15 amino acids. Trimming removed 0 bases at V and 4 bases at J, with 11 bases between. From germline, CDR1 is SGHRS and CDR2 YFSETQ.

The count of this clone is one. The chain links TRBV18 to TRBJ2-1; perhaps D is TRBD1 or TRBD2 (6 bases each). This CDR3 is 15 amino acids long. The V gene's germline CDR1 is KGHSH and CDR2 LQKENI. Trimming took off 3 bases at V and 4 bases at J, with 13 bases between the two ends. CDR3 residues: CASSPGGGRYNEQFF. In nucleotides, the CDR3 is TGTGCCAGCTCACCCGGGGGCGGAAGATACAATGAGCAGTTCTTC.

The rearrangement links TRBV27 to TRBJ1-2; 8 bases map to TRBD1. The CDR3 loop spans 14 amino acids. CDR1 is MNHEY and CDR2 is SMNVEV in the germline V gene (reference sequence). Trimming cost V 8 bases and J 4 bases; bases outside gene matches: 9. In DNA form, the CDR3 reads TGTGCCAGCCAGGGGGCTGGGGGTAGCTATGGCTACACCTTC. This sequence encodes CASQGAGGSYGYTF.

The genes are TRBV27 and TRBJ1-6; D may be TRBD1 (5 bases). V shed 6 bases and J shed 7 bases, with 16 bases lying between them. CDR1 MNHEY and CDR2 SMNVEV come from the germline V gene (reference sequence). The CDR3 has 15 residues. CDR3: CASSHRAGGNSPLHF. Written as DNA, the CDR3 is TGTGCCAGCAGCCACCGCGCGGGGGGGAATTCACCCCTCCACTTT.

The CDR3 DNA is TGTGCCATCCGGCCCTTTTCCTCTGGAAACACCATATATTTT. This translates into CAIRPFSSGNTIYF. The J gene is TRBJ1-3, the V gene TRBV10-3; D gene uncertain. Trimming left V 8 bases short and J 0 bases short, with 11 bases between. The CDR3 totals 14 residues. Germline V gives CDR1 ENHRY, CDR2 SYGVKD.

CDR3 DNA: TGTGCCAGTAGTATGAGGGACTACGAGCAGTACTTC. Translated: CASSMRDYEQYF. The V call is TRBV19, the J call TRBJ2-7; D is possibly TRBD2 (5 bases). Germline-derived CDR1 and CDR2 are LNHDA and SQIVND (reference sequence). Trimming removed 3 bases from V and 3 bases from J, with 6 bases in between. This CDR3 has 12 residues.

The V and J genes are TRBV7-8 and TRBJ1-6; D unclear. This CDR3 spans 15 amino acids. V dropped 5 bases and J dropped 9 bases, with 17 bases sitting between them. Germline values: CDR1 SGHVS, CDR2 FQNEAQ. The CDR3 DNA is TGTGCCAGCAGCAACCGGGCCCCTCTCGGTTCACCCCTCCACTTT. It is translated as CASSNRAPLGSPLHF.

The rearrangement uses TRBV6-5 and TRBJ1-1; no reliable D call. In germline, CDR1 is MNHEY, CDR2 SVGAGI. Trimming left V 6 bases short and J 5 bases short, with 7 bases between. This CDR3 has 11 amino acids. This CDR3 is CASRWETEAFF. CDR3 nucleotide sequence: TGTGCCAGCAGATGGGAAACTGAAGCTTTCTTT.